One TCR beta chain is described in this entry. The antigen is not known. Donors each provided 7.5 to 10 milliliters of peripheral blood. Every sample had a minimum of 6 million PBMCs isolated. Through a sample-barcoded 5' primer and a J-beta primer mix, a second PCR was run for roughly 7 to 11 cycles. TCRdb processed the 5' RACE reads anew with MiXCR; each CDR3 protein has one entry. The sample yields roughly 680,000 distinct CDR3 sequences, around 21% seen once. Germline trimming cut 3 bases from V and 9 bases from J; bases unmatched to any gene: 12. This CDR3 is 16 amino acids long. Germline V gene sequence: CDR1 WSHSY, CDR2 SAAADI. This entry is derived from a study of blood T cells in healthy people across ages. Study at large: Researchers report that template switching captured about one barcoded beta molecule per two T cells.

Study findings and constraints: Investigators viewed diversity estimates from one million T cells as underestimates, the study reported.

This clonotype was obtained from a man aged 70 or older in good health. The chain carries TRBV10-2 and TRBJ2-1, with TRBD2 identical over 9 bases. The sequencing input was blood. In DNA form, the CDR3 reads TGCGCCAGCAGTGATAGGATGGATAGCGGGAGCTTTGAGCAGTTCTTC. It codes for CASSDRMDSGSFEQFF.